This T cell receptor (beta chain) was captured in a study of blood T cell repertoires in COVID-19. CDR3 size: 16 residues. Germline assignment: CDR1 SGHTA and CDR2 FQGNSA. Trimming at V came to 5 bases and at J to 4 bases, leaving 12 bases not matched to a gene. Profiling relied on immunoSEQ multiplex PCR, and the TCRdb table lists in-frame clones only, not all of them. The sample carries 190,000 or so clones, approximately 86% recorded once. Specimen: peripheral blood. V usage is TRBV7-2 and J usage is TRBJ1-1; TRBD1 matches 8 bases. This TCR came from a man aged 35-49 years with active or convalescent COVID-19. CDR3 amino acids: CASSPLWTGTGTEAFF. CDR3 DNA sequence: TGTGCCAGCAGCCCTTTATGGACAGGGACGGGCACTGAAGCTTTCTTT.